These T cell receptor beta chains were read from a single sample in a study of T cell responses to AZD1222 COVID-19 vaccine. The protocol was immunoSEQ multiplex PCR, while the TCRdb copy is restricted to in-frame clones and leaves out a portion. The sample carries approximately 130,000 clones, about 86% recorded once. The sample here was peripheral blood, taken 28 days after the second AZD1222 dose. These receptors all stem from an adult who received the AZD1222 COVID-19 vaccine. Each CDR3 is given with its conserved first and last residue. The order of the fields is CDR3 protein, CDR3 DNA, clone size, V gene, J gene, D gene. A D gene is named only where the DNA matches it firmly. For some rows the clone size is stated as once, few or many, or as a class when expanded; others skip it.

CASSRGGIYEQYF	TGTGCCAGCAGCAGGGGGGGTATTTACGAGCAGTACTTC	once	TRBV5-8	TRBJ2-7	.
CASRTSYNEQFF	TGTGCCAGCAGGACTAGTTACAATGAGCAGTTCTTC	.	TRBV12-3/TRBV12-4	TRBJ2-1	.
CASRTSGGNTGELFF	TGCGCCAGCAGGACTAGCGGGGGGAACACCGGGGAGCTGTTTTTT	.	TRBV10-2	TRBJ2-2	TRBD2
CASRRGDGNQPQHF	TGTGCCAGCCGCAGGGGCGATGGCAATCAGCCCCAGCATTTT	once	TRBV6-5	TRBJ1-5	.
CAWSVGRDQPQHF	TGTGCCTGGAGTGTGGGCAGGGACCAGCCCCAGCATTTT	.	TRBV30	TRBJ1-5	.
CASSFLDRGSTEAFF	TGTGCCAGCAGTTTTTTGGATAGAGGTAGCACTGAAGCTTTCTTT	few	TRBV28	TRBJ1-1	.
CASSRSRDYGYTF	TGTGCCAGCAGCCGGTCAAGGGACTATGGCTACACCTTC	.	TRBV28	TRBJ1-2	.
CASSSPRGRSYEQYF	TGTGCCAGCAGCTCTCCCAGGGGCCGGTCCTACGAGCAGTACTTC	.	TRBV7-6	TRBJ2-7	.
CASSPSGNTIYF	TGTGCCAGCAGCCCCAGTGGAAACACCATATATTTT	.	TRBV3-1/TRBV3-2	TRBJ1-3	.
CASSARGDGITDTQYF	TGTGCCAGCAGCGCTAGGGGGGACGGAATCACAGATACGCAGTATTTT	once	TRBV9	TRBJ2-3	.
CASSPPGGAEAFF	TGTGCCAGCAGTCCCCCAGGGGGGGCTGAAGCTTTCTTT	.	TRBV12-3/TRBV12-4	TRBJ1-1	TRBD1
CASSLVGGSNTGELFF	TGCGCCAGCAGCTTGGTGGGCGGATCGAACACCGGGGAGCTGTTTTTT	.	TRBV5-1	TRBJ2-2	.
CASSLDRGFNSPLHF	TGTGCCAGCAGTCTCGACAGGGGATTTAATTCACCCCTCCACTTT	.	TRBV28	TRBJ1-6	TRBD1
CASSQDRRDRVVSSTDTQYF	TGCGCCAGCAGCCAAGACCGCCGGGACAGGGTTGTAAGTTCTACAGATACGCAGTATTTT	.	TRBV4-3	TRBJ2-3	TRBD1
CATSRGSEGNQPQHF	TGTGCCACCAGCAGAGGGTCGGAAGGCAATCAGCCCCAGCATTTT	.	TRBV15	TRBJ1-5	.
CASSPLERTWDGYTF	TGTGCCAGCAGCCCCCTCGAAAGGACCTGGGATGGCTACACCTTC	once	TRBV14	TRBJ1-2	.
CAWTGQGSYNSPLHF	TGTGCCTGGACCGGACAGGGGTCCTATAATTCACCCCTCCACTTT	.	TRBV30	TRBJ1-6	TRBD1
CASSVEVSSGNTIYF	TGTGCCAGCAGCGTAGAGGTATCCTCTGGAAACACCATATATTTT	.	TRBV9	TRBJ1-3	.
CASSEQGVSGYTF	TGTGCCAGCAGTGAACAGGGGGTGAGTGGCTACACCTTC	.	TRBV2	TRBJ1-2	TRBD1
CASSQDGNRLNEQYF	TGCGCCAGCAGCCAAGATGGGAACCGGCTTAACGAGCAGTACTTC	.	TRBV4-3	TRBJ2-7	.
CASSTSTSGGKETQYF	TGTGCCAGCAGTACATCGACTAGCGGGGGGAAAGAGACCCAGTACTTC	.	TRBV11-3	TRBJ2-5	TRBD2
CASSQVPGLAFQGDEQYF	TGCGCCAGCAGCCAAGTTCCGGGACTAGCATTTCAAGGGGACGAGCAGTACTTC	.	TRBV4-1	TRBJ2-7	TRBD2
CASSPRVNTEAFF	TGCGCCAGCAGCCCCAGGGTTAACACTGAAGCTTTCTTT	.	TRBV4-3	TRBJ1-1	.
CASSPGQKETQYF	TGTGCCAGCTCACCGGGCCAGAAGGAGACCCAGTACTTC	.	TRBV18	TRBJ2-5	.